Listed below are T cell receptor beta chains from one sample, sequenced in a study of beta chain features in type 1 diabetes. The assay was immunoSEQ multiplex PCR, and TCRdb's table has in-frame clones only and misses some. Here the sample spans around 320,000 clones, about 15% being singletons. Sequencing was carried out using central memory CD4+ T cells from blood. These receptor sequences come from a man under 40 in good health. Each CDR3 is given with its conserved first and last residue. D genes are given only for firm matches. Clone size is not always given. Where it is, it says once, few, many or a class for expanded clones.

CDR3 protein	CDR3 DNA	D gene	V gene	clone size	J gene
CASSGTGGNTEAFF	TGCGCCAGCAGCGGGACAGGGGGCAACACTGAAGCTTTCTTT	TRBD1	TRBV5-1	NA	TRBJ1-1
CSIAGAEAFF	TGCAGCATTGCGGGAGCTGAAGCTTTCTTT	NA	TRBV29-1	NA	TRBJ1-1
CASSTSSRGSGANVLTF	TGTGCCAGTAGTACCTCTTCCAGGGGGTCTGGGGCCAACGTCCTGACTTTC	TRBD1	TRBV19	NA	TRBJ2-6
CAWSGGGLEQPQHF	TGTGCCTGGAGTGGGGGGGGACTTGAGCAGCCCCAGCATTTT	NA	TRBV30	NA	TRBJ1-5
CASHGEARGTQYF	TGTGCCAGCCACGGGGAGGCCCGAGGGACCCAGTACTTC	NA	TRBV2	many	TRBJ2-5
CASSLAGVDRVAFF	TGTGCCAGCAGCTTAGCGGGTGTGGACAGGGTTGCTTTCTTT	TRBD1	TRBV11-2	many	TRBJ1-1
CSVGQGPNTEAFF	TGCAGCGTCGGACAGGGGCCGAACACTGAAGCTTTCTTT	TRBD1	TRBV29-1	few	TRBJ1-1
CASSLDGTSEETQYF	TGCGCCAGCAGCTTGGACGGGACTTCGGAAGAGACCCAGTACTTC	NA	TRBV5-1	NA	TRBJ2-5
CASDLVGTQYF	TGTGCCAGCGACCTTGTCGGGACCCAGTACTTC	NA	TRBV6-6	NA	TRBJ2-5
CASSPNAGGDRSGANVLTF	TGTGCCAGCAGCCCGAATGCAGGGGGCGATAGGAGCGGGGCCAACGTCCTGACTTTC	TRBD1	TRBV7-9	NA	TRBJ2-6
CASSAGQGTEAFF	TGCGCCAGCAGTGCCGGACAGGGCACTGAAGCTTTCTTT	TRBD1	TRBV10-1	few	TRBJ1-1
CASRSGLNTEAFF	TGTGCCAGCAGATCAGGGTTGAACACTGAAGCTTTCTTT	NA	TRBV7-2	NA	TRBJ1-1
CASSLASNIQYF	TGTGCCAGCAGCCTGGCCTCAAACATTCAGTACTTC	NA	TRBV13	many	TRBJ2-4
CASRGTGYSGANVLTF	TGTGCCAGTAGGGGGACAGGGTACTCTGGGGCCAACGTCCTGACTTTC	TRBD1	TRBV19	few	TRBJ2-6
CASSSPTGYGETQYF	TGTGCCAGCAGCTCACCGACAGGGTACGGGGAGACCCAGTACTTC	TRBD1	TRBV5-6	NA	TRBJ2-5
CASSSSGGETQYF	TGTGCCAGCAGCTCAAGTGGGGGAGAGACCCAGTACTTC	NA	TRBV7-2	NA	TRBJ2-5
CASSQSGNHKNIQYF	TGTGCCAGCAGCCAATCCGGGAACCACAAAAACATTCAGTACTTC	NA	TRBV14	many	TRBJ2-4
CASSLRPGASTDTQYF	TGCGCCAGCAGCCTCCGCCCCGGGGCTTCCACAGATACGCAGTATTTT	NA	TRBV4-3	once	TRBJ2-3
CASSVSSYEQYF	TGTGCCAGCAGCGTTTCTTCCTACGAGCAGTACTTC	NA	TRBV6-1	NA	TRBJ2-7
CASRPSTGRHYNEQFF	TGTGCCAGCAGACCCAGTACGGGACGCCACTACAATGAGCAGTTCTTC	NA	TRBV2	NA	TRBJ2-1
CAWSVRQTNTEAFF	TGTGCCTGGAGTGTACGACAGACAAACACTGAAGCTTTCTTT	NA	TRBV30	few	TRBJ1-1
CASLNLAGVSNEQFF	TGTGCCAGCCTCAACCTAGCGGGAGTATCAAATGAGCAGTTCTTC	TRBD2	TRBV10-3	few	TRBJ2-1
CASSQASGGPGETQYF	TGCGCCAGCAGCCAAGCAAGCGGGGGGCCGGGGGAGACCCAGTACTTC	TRBD2	TRBV4-1	NA	TRBJ2-5
CASSQAGVAPLHF	TGCGCCAGCAGCCAAGCCGGGGTCGCACCCCTCCACTTT	NA	TRBV4-1	few	TRBJ1-6
CASSPNGGANEKLFF	TGTGCCAGCAGCCCCAACGGCGGAGCTAATGAAAAACTGTTTTTT	NA	TRBV5-4	NA	TRBJ1-4
CAWSAPHRGLKNEQFF	TGTGCCTGGAGTGCCCCCCACAGGGGGCTTAAGAATGAGCAGTTCTTC	TRBD1	TRBV30	NA	TRBJ2-1
CASTGTSSYEQYF	TGTGCCAGCACCGGGACGAGCTCCTACGAGCAGTACTTC	NA	TRBV25-1	NA	TRBJ2-7
CASSFRGRAYTTGELFF	TGTGCCAGCAGCTTTAGGGGTCGTGCGTATACTACCGGGGAGCTGTTTTTT	NA	TRBV5-4	many	TRBJ2-2
CASSLSSGGQETQYF	TGTGCCAGCAGCTTAAGTAGCGGGGGGCAAGAGACCCAGTACTTC	TRBD2	TRBV11-2	NA	TRBJ2-5
CASSYQGEWAEAFF	TGTGCCAGCAGTTATCAGGGTGAATGGGCTGAAGCTTTCTTT	NA	TRBV6-6	few	TRBJ1-1
CAISVVAASGGYTF	TGTGCCATCAGTGTTGTGGCCGCCTCGGGCGGCTACACCTTC	NA	TRBV6-6	few	TRBJ1-2
CASSRGPRQPQHF	TGCGCCAGCAGCCGGGGGCCTCGGCAGCCCCAGCATTTT	NA	TRBV5-1	few	TRBJ1-5
CASSSLLGQGGTEAFF	TGCGCCAGCAGCTCACTTCTAGGGCAGGGGGGCACTGAAGCTTTCTTT	TRBD1	TRBV5-1	NA	TRBJ1-1
CASKGGNSYNEQFF	TGTGCCAGTAAGGGGGGGAACTCCTACAATGAGCAGTTCTTC	NA	TRBV19	NA	TRBJ2-1
CSARDGVTQYF	TGCAGTGCTAGAGATGGTGTGACCCAGTACTTC	NA	TRBV20-1	few	TRBJ2-5
CASSLEVGRSFF	TGTGCCAGCAGCTTAGAGGTAGGCCGCTCGTTCTTC	NA	TRBV7-9	few	TRBJ2-1
CASSLQGEGTEAFF	TGTGCCAGCAGCTTACAGGGGGAAGGCACTGAAGCTTTCTTT	TRBD1	TRBV7-2	NA	TRBJ1-1
CASSGVATYEQYF	TGTGCCAGCAGTGGTGTAGCTACCTACGAGCAGTACTTC	NA	TRBV6-1	few	TRBJ2-7
CAISESGQGMQPQHF	TGTGCCATCAGTGAGTCGGGACAGGGAATGCAGCCCCAGCATTTT	TRBD1	TRBV10-3	NA	TRBJ1-5
CASSLGSSNYGYTF	TGTGCCAGCAGCTTGGGCAGCTCTAACTATGGCTACACCTTC	NA	TRBV7-9	once	TRBJ1-2
CASSLVSVAGVKNIQYF	TGTGCCAGCAGCTTAGTATCCGTAGCGGGGGTCAAAAACATTCAGTACTTC	TRBD2	TRBV7-2	NA	TRBJ2-4
CASSLEGRYNEQFF	TGTGCCAGCAGCTTAGAGGGCAGATACAATGAGCAGTTCTTC	NA	TRBV7-2	many	TRBJ2-1
CASSPTTGVSNQPQHF	TGCGCCAGCAGCCCAACTACAGGGGTTAGCAATCAGCCCCAGCATTTT	TRBD1	TRBV4-3	NA	TRBJ1-5
CASSLLGFQSETQYF	TGTGCCAGCAGCTTGCTTGGGTTCCAATCGGAGACCCAGTACTTC	NA	TRBV5-6	few	TRBJ2-5
CATPSRQGGGYTF	TGTGCCACCCCTTCCCGACAGGGGGGTGGCTACACCTTC	TRBD1	TRBV7-2	NA	TRBJ1-2
CASSKRQGGNTGELFF	TGCGCCAGCAGCAAAAGACAGGGCGGGAACACCGGGGAGCTGTTTTTT	TRBD1	TRBV5-1	NA	TRBJ2-2
CASSNITNTQPQHF	TGTGCCAGCAGCAATATAACGAATACACAGCCCCAGCATTTT	NA	TRBV21-1	few	TRBJ1-5
CASSPMAHQNEQFF	TGTGCCAGCAGCCCGATGGCTCATCAGAATGAGCAGTTCTTC	NA	TRBV7-2	few	TRBJ2-1
CASKGDRGAGEQYF	TGTGCCAGCAAAGGGGACAGGGGAGCCGGTGAGCAGTACTTC	TRBD1	TRBV2	few	TRBJ2-7
CASGPRLAEETQYF	TGTGCCAGCGGCCCCCGACTAGCCGAAGAGACCCAGTACTTC	TRBD2	TRBV6-1	few	TRBJ2-5